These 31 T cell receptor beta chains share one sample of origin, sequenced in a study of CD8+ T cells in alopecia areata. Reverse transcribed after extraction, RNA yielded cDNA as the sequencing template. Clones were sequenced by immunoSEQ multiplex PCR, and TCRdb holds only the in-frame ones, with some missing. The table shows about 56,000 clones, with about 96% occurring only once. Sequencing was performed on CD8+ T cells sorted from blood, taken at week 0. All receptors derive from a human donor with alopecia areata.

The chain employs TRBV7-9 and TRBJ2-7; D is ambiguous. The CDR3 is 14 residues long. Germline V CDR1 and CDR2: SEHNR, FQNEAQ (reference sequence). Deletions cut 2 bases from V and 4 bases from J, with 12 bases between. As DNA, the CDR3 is TGTGCCAGCAGCTTAATCCCGGAGAGTTACGAGCAGTACTTC. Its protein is CASSLIPESYEQYF.

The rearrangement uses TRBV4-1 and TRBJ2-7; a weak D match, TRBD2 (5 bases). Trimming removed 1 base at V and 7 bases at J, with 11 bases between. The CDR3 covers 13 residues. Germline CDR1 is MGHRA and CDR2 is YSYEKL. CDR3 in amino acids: CASSQGTGWEQYF. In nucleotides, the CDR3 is TGCGCCAGCAGCCAAGGGACGGGATGGGAGCAGTACTTC.

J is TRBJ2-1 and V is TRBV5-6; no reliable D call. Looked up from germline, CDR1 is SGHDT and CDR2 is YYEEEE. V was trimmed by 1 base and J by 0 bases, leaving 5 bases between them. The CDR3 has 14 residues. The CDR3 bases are TGTGCCAGCAGCTTGAGTAGCTCCTACAATGAGCAGTTCTTC. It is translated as CASSLSSSYNEQFF.

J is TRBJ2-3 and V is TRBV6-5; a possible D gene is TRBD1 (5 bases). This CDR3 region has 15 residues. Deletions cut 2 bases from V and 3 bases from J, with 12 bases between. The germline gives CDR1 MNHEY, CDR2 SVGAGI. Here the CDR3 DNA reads TGTGCCAGCAGTTACAGGGGAAGTGTAACAGATACGCAGTATTTT. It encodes CASSYRGSVTDTQYF.

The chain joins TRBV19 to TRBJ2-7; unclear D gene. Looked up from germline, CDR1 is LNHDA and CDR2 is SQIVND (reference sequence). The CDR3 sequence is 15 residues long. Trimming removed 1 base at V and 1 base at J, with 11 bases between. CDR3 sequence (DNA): TGTGCCAGTAGTATAGGGGCAGGTACTTCCTACGAGCAGTACTTC. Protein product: CASSIGAGTSYEQYF.

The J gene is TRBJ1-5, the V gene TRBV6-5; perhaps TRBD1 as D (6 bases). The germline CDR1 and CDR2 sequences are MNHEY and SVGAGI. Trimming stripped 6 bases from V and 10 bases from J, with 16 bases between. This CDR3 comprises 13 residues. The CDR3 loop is CASRDSRGTPQHF. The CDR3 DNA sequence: TGTGCCAGCAGGGATTCCAGGGGAACTCCCCAGCATTTT.

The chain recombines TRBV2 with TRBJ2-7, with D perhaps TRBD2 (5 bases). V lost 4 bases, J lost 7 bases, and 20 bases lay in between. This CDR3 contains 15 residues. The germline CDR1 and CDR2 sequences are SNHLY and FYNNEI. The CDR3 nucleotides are TGTGCCAGCAGTGCGTTTTTCGACGGACTGAGGGAGCAGTACTTC. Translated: CASSAFFDGLREQYF.

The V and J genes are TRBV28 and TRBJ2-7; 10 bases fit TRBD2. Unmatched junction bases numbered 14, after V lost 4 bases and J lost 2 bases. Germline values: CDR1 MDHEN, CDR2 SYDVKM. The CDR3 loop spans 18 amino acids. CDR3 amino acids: CASSSPSPKRGGAYEQYF. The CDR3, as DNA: TGTGCCAGCAGTTCCCCATCGCCTAAGCGGGGGGGCGCCTACGAGCAGTACTTC. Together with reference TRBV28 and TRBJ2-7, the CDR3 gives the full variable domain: DVKVTQSSRYLVKRTGEKVFLECVQDMDHENMFWYRQDPGLGLRLIYFSYDVKMKEKGDIPEGYSVSREKKERFSLILESASTNQTSMYLCASSSPSPKRGGAYEQYFGPGTRLTVT.

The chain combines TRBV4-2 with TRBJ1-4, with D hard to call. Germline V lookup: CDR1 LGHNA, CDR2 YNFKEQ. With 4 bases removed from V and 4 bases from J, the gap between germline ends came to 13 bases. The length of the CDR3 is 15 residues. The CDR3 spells CASSRSREDNEKLFF. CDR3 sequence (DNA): TGTGCCAGCAGCCGCAGCCGGGAGGATAATGAAAAACTGTTTTTT.

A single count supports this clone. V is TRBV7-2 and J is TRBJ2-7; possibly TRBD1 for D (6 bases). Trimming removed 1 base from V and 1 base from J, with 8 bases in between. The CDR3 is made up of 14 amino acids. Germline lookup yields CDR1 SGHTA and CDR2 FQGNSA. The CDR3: CASSLGGTSYEQYF. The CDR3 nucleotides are TGTGCCAGCAGCTTAGGAGGGACATCCTACGAGCAGTACTTC.

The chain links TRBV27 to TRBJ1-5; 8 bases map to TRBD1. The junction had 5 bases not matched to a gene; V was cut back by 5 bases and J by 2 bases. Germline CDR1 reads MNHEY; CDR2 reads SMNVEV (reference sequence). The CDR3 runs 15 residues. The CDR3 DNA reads TGTGCCAGCAGTCCAATGGACAGGGGCAATCAGCCCCAGCATTTT. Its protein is CASSPMDRGNQPQHF.

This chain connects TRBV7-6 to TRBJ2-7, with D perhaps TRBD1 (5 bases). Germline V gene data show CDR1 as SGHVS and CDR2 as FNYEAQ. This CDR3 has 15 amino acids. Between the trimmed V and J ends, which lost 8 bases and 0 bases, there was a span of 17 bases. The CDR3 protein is CASGPMGPHSYEQYF. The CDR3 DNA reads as TGTGCCAGCGGCCCTATGGGGCCCCACTCCTACGAGCAGTACTTC.

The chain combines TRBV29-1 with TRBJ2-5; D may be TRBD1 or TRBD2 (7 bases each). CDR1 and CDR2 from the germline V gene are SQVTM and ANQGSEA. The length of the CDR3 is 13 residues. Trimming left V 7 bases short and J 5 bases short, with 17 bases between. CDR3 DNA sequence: TGCAGCGCTTTGACAGGGAGGGAGGAGACCCAGTACTTC. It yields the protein CSALTGREETQYF.

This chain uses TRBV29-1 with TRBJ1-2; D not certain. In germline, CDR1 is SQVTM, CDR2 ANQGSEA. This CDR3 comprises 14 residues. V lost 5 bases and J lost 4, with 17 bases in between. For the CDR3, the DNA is TGCAGCGTTACGACGGTAGACACCCTCTATGGCTACACCTTC. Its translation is CSVTTVDTLYGYTF.

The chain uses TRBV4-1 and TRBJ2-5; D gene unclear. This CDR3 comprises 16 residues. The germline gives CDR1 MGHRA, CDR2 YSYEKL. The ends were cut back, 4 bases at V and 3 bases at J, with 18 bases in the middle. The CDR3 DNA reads TGCGCCAGCAGCCTTTATTCGGGCTCACCTGAAGAGACCCAGTACTTC. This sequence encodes CASSLYSGSPEETQYF.

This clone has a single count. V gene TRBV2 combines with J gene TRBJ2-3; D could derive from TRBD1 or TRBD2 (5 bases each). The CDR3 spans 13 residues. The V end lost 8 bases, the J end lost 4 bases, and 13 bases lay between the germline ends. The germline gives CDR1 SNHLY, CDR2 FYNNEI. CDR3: CASHHEGPDTQYF. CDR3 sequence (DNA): TGTGCCAGCCACCATGAGGGGCCAGATACGCAGTATTTT.

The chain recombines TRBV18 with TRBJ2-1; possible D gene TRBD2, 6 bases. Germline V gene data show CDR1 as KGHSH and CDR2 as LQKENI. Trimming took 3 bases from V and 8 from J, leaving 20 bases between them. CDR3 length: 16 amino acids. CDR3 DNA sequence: TGTGCCAGCTCACCGAGTGAGCGGGTCCACGGGGATGAGCAGTTCTTC. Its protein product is CASSPSERVHGDEQFF.

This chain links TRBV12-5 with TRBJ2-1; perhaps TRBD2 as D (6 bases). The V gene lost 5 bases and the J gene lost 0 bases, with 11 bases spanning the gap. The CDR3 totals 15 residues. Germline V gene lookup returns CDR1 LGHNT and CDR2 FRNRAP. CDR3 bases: TGTGCTAGTGGTGGGACTTTTCTCTCCTACAATGAGCAGTTCTTC. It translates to CASGGTFLSYNEQFF.

The CDR3 sequence is CASSQFDRFSSYEQYF. The CDR3 DNA sequence: TGCGCCAGCAGTCAATTTGACAGGTTTAGCTCCTACGAGCAGTACTTC. The chain joins TRBV23-1 to TRBJ2-7, with D perhaps matching TRBD1 (6 bases). TRBV23-1 is given ORF status, its function remaining uncertain. V was pared by 1 base and J by 0 bases, with 13 bases between. CDR3 length equals 16 residues.

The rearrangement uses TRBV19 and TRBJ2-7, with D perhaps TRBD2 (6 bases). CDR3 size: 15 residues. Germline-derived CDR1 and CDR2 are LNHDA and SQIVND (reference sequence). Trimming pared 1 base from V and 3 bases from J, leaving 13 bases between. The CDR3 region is CASSIAGDDYYEQYF. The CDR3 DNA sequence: TGTGCCAGTAGTATAGCGGGGGACGACTACTACGAGCAGTACTTC.

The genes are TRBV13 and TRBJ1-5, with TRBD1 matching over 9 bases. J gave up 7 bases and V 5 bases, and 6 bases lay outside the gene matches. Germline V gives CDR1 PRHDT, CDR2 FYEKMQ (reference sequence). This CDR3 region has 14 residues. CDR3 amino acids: CASSNRGQGQPQHF. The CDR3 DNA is TGTGCCAGCAGCAACAGGGGGCAGGGACAGCCCCAGCATTTT.

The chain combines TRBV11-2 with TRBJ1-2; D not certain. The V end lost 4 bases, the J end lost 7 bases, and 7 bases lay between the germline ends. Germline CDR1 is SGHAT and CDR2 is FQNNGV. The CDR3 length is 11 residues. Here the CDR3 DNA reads TGTGCCAGCAGCTCCGGAGGTGGCTACACCTTC. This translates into CASSSGGGYTF.

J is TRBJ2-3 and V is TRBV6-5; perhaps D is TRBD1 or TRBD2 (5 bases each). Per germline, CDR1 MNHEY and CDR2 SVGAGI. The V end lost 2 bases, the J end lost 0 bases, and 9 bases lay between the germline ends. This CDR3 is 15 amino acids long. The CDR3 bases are TGTGCCAGCAGTTACGTGGGGGTTAGCACAGATACGCAGTATTTT. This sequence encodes CASSYVGVSTDTQYF.

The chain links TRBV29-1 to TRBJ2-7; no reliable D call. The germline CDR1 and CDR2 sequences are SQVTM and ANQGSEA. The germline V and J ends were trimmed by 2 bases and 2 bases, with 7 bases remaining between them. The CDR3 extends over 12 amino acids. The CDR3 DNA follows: TGCAGCGTTGAACAATCCCCCTACGAGCAGTACTTC. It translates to CSVEQSPYEQYF.

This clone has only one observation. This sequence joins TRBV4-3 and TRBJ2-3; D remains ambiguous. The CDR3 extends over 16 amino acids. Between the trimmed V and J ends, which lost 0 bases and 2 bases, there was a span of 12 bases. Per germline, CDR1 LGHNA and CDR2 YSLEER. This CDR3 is CASSQDEDGFTDTQYF. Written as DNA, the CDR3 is TGCGCCAGCAGCCAAGATGAGGACGGATTCACAGATACGCAGTATTTT.

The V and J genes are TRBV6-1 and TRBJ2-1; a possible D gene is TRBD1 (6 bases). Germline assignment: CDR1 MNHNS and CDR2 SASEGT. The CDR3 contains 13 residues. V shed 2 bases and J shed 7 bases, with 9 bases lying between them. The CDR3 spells CASSEIQGNEQFF. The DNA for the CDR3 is TGTGCCAGCAGTGAAATTCAGGGGAATGAGCAGTTCTTC.

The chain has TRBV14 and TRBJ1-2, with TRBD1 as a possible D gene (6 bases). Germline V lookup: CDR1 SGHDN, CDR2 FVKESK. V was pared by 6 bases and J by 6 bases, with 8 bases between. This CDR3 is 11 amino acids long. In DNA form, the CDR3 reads TGTGCCAGCAGGACAGGACATGGCTACACCTTC. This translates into CASRTGHGYTF.

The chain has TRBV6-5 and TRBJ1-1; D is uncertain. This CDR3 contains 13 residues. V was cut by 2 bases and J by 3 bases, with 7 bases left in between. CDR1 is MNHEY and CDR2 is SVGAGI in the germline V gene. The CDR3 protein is CASSYGEDTEAFF. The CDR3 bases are TGTGCCAGCAGTTACGGGGAGGACACTGAAGCTTTCTTT.

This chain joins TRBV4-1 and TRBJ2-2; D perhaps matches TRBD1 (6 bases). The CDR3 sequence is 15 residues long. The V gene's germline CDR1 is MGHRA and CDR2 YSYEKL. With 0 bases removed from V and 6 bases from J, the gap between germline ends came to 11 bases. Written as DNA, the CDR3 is TGCGCCAGCAGCCAAGATACAGGGATGTCCGGGGAGCTGTTTTTT. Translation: CASSQDTGMSGELFF.

The CDR3 region has the DNA TGCGCCAGCAGCCACCGGACTCCGGGCGTTAGCTCCTACAATGAGCAGTTCTTC. Its protein product is CASSHRTPGVSSYNEQFF. The rearrangement uses TRBV4-1 and TRBJ2-1, with D maybe TRBD2 (5 bases). V was clipped by 3 bases and J by 0 bases, with 18 bases between them. The germline V gene encodes CDR1 MGHRA and CDR2 YSYEKL. This CDR3 contains 18 residues.

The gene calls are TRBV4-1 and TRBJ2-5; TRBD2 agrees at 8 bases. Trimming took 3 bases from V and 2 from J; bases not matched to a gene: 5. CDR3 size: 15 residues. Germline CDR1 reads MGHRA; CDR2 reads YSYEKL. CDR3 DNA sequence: TGCGCCAGCAGCCATCCGGGGGGGCGTCAAGAGACCCAGTACTTC. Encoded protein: CASSHPGGRQETQYF.